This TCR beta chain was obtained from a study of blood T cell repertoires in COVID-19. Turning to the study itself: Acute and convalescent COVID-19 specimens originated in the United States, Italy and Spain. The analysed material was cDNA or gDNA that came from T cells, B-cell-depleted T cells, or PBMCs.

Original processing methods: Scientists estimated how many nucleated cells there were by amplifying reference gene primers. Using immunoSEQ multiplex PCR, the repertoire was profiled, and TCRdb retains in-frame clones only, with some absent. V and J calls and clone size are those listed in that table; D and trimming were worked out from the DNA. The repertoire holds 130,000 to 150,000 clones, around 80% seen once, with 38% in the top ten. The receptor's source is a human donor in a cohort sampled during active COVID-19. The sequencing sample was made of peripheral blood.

CDR3 in amino acids: CASSYDTSGFYEQYF. CDR3 coding DNA: TGTGCCAGCAGTTACGATACTAGCGGTTTCTACGAGCAGTACTTC. V gene TRBV6-5 combines with J gene TRBJ2-7; 8 bases are a match to TRBD2. The CDR3 extends over 15 amino acids. Germline V CDR1 and CDR2: MNHEY, SVGAGI. V dropped 2 bases and J dropped 3; count of bases not matched to a gene: 6.